These 14 T cell receptor beta chains originate from one sample sequenced in a study of regulatory and conventional T cells in RAG deficiency. Regulatory T cells were sorted from blood as CD4+ CD25-high CD127-low cells. Libraries were prepared by immunoSEQ multiplex PCR; TCRdb keeps only in-frame clonotypes and omits some of them. The repertoire includes around 29,000 clones, around nine tenths of them detected once, and under 0.85% sits in the top ten. The same data also went into a second study, on regulatory T cells. This second study says: Primers: 52 TRBV forward and 13 TRBJ reverse.

The sample comprised Tregs sorted from blood. These receptors were collected from a human donor in good health.

V is TRBV7-2 and J is TRBJ1-2, with 9 bases lining up with TRBD1. The CDR3 is made up of 15 amino acids. V was pared by 4 bases and J by 2 bases, with 5 bases of the junction left unmatched. CDR1 is SGHTA and CDR2 is FQGNSA in the germline V gene. The DNA for the CDR3 is TGTGCCAGCAGCTCACAGGGGGCCTTAAACTATGGCTACACCTTC. Protein: CASSSQGALNYGYTF.

This clone has only one observation. The chain carries TRBV6-1 and TRBJ2-7; 8 nucleotides match TRBD1. The CDR3 length is 14 residues. Germline CDR1 reads MNHNS; CDR2 reads SASEGT. After removal of 5 bases from V and 0 bases from J, the junction contained 3 bases not matched to a gene. CDR3 loop: CASSQGASSYEQYF. In DNA, the CDR3 is TGTGCCAGCAGTCAGGGGGCGAGCTCCTACGAGCAGTACTTC.

The V call is TRBV7-6, the J call TRBJ2-2, with 8 bases matching TRBD1. Trimming at V came to 5 bases and at J to 6 bases, leaving 11 bases not matched to a gene. Germline-derived CDR1 and CDR2 are SGHVS and FNYEAQ. The length of the CDR3 is 16 residues. The CDR3 nucleotides are TGTGCCAGCAGCCTGCCCCCGGACAGGGTCGCCGGGGAGCTGTTTTTT. It codes for CASSLPPDRVAGELFF.

This chain joins TRBV12-1 and TRBJ1-2; the table's D call of TRBD1 was not tested on the DNA. TRBV12-1 is a documented pseudogene. This CDR3 has 19 amino acids. The chain's CDR3 is CASRPGGQGCSTYNYGYTF. Here the CDR3 DNA reads TGTGCCAGTCGCCCCGGTGGACAGGGATGTTCCACCTACAACTATGGCTACACCTTC.

About this clone itself: Within the sample, other DNA sequences also encode this same CDR3. The chain is built from TRBV5-4 and TRBJ1-2, with D possibly matching TRBD1 (5 bases). Germline V gene sequence: CDR1 SGHNT, CDR2 YYREEE (reference sequence). V shed 0 bases and J shed 3 bases, with 9 bases lying between them. The CDR3 contains 14 residues. The DNA of the CDR3 is TGTGCCAGCAGCTTGGGCGACAGAGACTATGGCTACACCTTC. It translates to CASSLGDRDYGYTF.

The genes are TRBV5-6 and TRBJ1-2; D might be TRBD1 (5 bases). The CDR3 loop spans 17 amino acids. The ends were cut back, 1 base at V and 4 bases at J, with 20 bases in the middle. CDR1 and CDR2 (germline): SGHDT, YYEEEE. The CDR3 coding sequence is TGTGCCAGCAGCTTGATCTCCTCCGGGGCCTTGGCCTATGGCTACACCTTC. Protein: CASSLISSGALAYGYTF. Together with reference TRBV5-6 and TRBJ1-2, the CDR3 gives the full variable domain: DAGVTQSPTHLIKTRGQQVTLRCSPKSGHDTVSWYQQALGQGPQFIFQYYEEEERQRGNFPDRFSGHQFPNYSSELNVNALLLGDSALYLCASSLISSGALAYGYTFGSGTRLTVV.

V and J are TRBV19 and TRBJ1-1; unclear D gene. Germline values: CDR1 LNHDA, CDR2 SQIVND (reference sequence). This CDR3 has 16 amino acids. Between the trimmed V and J ends, which lost 5 bases and 1 base, there was a span of 17 bases. The CDR3 region has the DNA TGTGCCAGTAGTGTTGTTTTATTCGGGTCGAACACTGAAGCTTTCTTT. Encoded protein: CASSVVLFGSNTEAFF.

DNA for the CDR3: TGCGCCAGCAGCCGTGGACTAGCGGGGGGGCGAGAGACCCAGTACTTC. It codes for CASSRGLAGGRETQYF. The chain is built from TRBV5-1 and TRBJ2-5; 15 bases are a match to TRBD2. From germline, CDR1 is SGHRS and CDR2 YFSETQ. J gave up 4 bases and V 4 bases, and 5 bases lay outside the gene matches. The CDR3 length is 16 residues.

This clone was observed a handful of times. V and J are TRBV7-9 and TRBJ2-6; tentatively, D is TRBD1 (6 bases). The CDR3 consists of 15 residues. The V end lost 5 bases, the J end lost 4 bases, and 12 bases lay between the germline ends. In germline, CDR1 is SEHNR, CDR2 FQNEAQ (reference sequence). The CDR3, as DNA: TGTGCCAGCAGCACAACAGGGATCGGGGCCAACGTCCTGACTTTC. Amino acid sequence: CASSTTGIGANVLTF.

J is TRBJ1-2 and V is TRBV5-6; 7 positions agree with TRBD1. Germline CDR1 SGHDT, CDR2 YYEEEE. The CDR3 covers 16 residues. With V trimmed by 2 bases and J by 3 bases, 10 bases remained unmatched. CDR3 protein: CASSLQGPGPYYGYTF. In nucleotides, the CDR3 is TGTGCCAGCAGCTTACAGGGGCCGGGGCCCTACTATGGCTACACCTTC. The complete variable domain, with remaining parts taken from reference TRBV5-6 and TRBJ1-2, reads DAGVTQSPTHLIKTRGQQVTLRCSPKSGHDTVSWYQQALGQGPQFIFQYYEEEERQRGNFPDRFSGHQFPNYSSELNVNALLLGDSALYLCASSLQGPGPYYGYTFGSGTRLTVV.

V gene TRBV27 combines with J gene TRBJ2-3, with 7 bases aligning to TRBD2. The CDR3 totals 14 residues. With V trimmed by 2 bases and J by 1 base, 0 bases remained unmatched. The germline CDR1 and CDR2 sequences are MNHEY and SMNVEV (reference sequence). CDR3 protein: CASSLLAGTDTQYF. The CDR3 DNA follows: TGTGCCAGCAGTTTACTAGCGGGCACAGATACGCAGTATTTT.

The chain carries TRBV6-1 and TRBJ1-2, with TRBD1 as a possible D gene (5 bases). The germline V and J ends were trimmed by 6 bases and 4 bases, with 15 bases remaining between them. The germline gives CDR1 MNHNS, CDR2 SASEGT. This CDR3 comprises 14 residues. The CDR3 DNA sequence: TGTGCCAGCAGCCGGGACCCAACATCCTATGGCTACACCTTC. It specifies CASSRDPTSYGYTF.

The J gene is TRBJ1-6, the V gene TRBV2; 7 bases match TRBD1. Germline CDR1 is SNHLY and CDR2 is FYNNEI. V shed 0 bases and J 7 bases; nucleotides not matched to a gene: 9. The CDR3 has 17 residues. This CDR3 reads CASSEALRGQLNSPLHF. The CDR3 nucleotides are TGTGCCAGCAGTGAAGCGCTTCGGGGACAGCTAAATTCACCCCTCCACTTT.

The CDR3, as DNA: TGTGCCAGTAGTATACGCTCGGTCCAGTCTGGAAACACCATATATTTT. Translated, it gives CASSIRSVQSGNTIYF. The chain employs TRBV19 and TRBJ1-3, with D unclear. This CDR3 is built from 16 residues. Germline assignment: CDR1 LNHDA and CDR2 SQIVND (reference sequence). V was pared by 2 bases and J by 1 base, with 12 bases between.